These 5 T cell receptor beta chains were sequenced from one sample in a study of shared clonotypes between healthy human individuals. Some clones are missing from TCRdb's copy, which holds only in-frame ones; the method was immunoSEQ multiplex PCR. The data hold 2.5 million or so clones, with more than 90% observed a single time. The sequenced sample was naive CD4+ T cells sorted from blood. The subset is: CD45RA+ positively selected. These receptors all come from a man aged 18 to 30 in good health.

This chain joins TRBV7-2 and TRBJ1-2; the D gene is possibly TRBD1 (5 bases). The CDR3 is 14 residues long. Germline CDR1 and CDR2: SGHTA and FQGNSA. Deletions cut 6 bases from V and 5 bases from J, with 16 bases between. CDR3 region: CASSRQTAYYGYTF. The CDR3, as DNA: TGTGCCAGCAGTCGACAGACAGCTTATTATGGCTACACCTTC.

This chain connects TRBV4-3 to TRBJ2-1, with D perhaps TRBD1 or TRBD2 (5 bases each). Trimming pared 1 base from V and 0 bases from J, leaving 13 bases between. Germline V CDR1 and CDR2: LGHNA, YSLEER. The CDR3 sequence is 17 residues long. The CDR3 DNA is TGCGCCAGCAGCCAAGGGGGGTGGGGTGGCTCCTACAATGAGCAGTTCTTC. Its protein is CASSQGGWGGSYNEQFF.

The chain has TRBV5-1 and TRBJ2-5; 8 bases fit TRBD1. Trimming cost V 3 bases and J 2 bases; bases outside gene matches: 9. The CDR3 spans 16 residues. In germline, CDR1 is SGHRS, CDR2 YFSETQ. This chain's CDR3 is CASSWGDRQIQETQYF. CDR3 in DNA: TGCGCCAGCAGCTGGGGGGACAGGCAGATACAAGAGACCCAGTACTTC. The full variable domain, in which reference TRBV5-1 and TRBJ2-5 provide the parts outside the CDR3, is KAGVTQTPRYLIKTRGQQVTLSCSPISGHRSVSWYQQTPGQGLQFLFEYFSETQRNKGNFPGRFSGRQFSNSRSEMNVSTLELGDSALYLCASSWGDRQIQETQYFGPGTRLLVL.

The DNA of the CDR3 is TGTGCCAGCAGCTCTTATGACAGGGTCCAAGAGACCCAGTACTTC. Translating it yields CASSSYDRVQETQYF. This chain connects TRBV11-2 to TRBJ2-5; TRBD1 matches at 7 bases. The CDR3 length is 15 residues. Germline trimming cut 4 bases from V and 1 base from J; bases unmatched to any gene: 6. Germline values: CDR1 SGHAT, CDR2 FQNNGV.

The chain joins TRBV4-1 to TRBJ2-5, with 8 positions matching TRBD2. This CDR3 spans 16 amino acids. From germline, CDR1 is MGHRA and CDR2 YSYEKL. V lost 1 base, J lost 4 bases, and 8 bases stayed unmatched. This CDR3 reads CASSQAGGAPVETQYF. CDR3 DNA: TGCGCCAGCAGCCAAGCCGGGGGGGCGCCGGTAGAGACCCAGTACTTC.